This T cell receptor beta chain was observed in a study of response to subunit inactivated influenza vaccine. Points on this clonotype: What it binds is not known.

Study results and limitations: Authors suggested seasonal influenza vaccinations each recruit few new T cells.

The CDR3 is 17 amino acids. The J segment lost 9 bases and the V segment lost 2 bases, leaving 17 bases of the junction unmatched. Germline V gene sequence: CDR1 WNHNN, CDR2 SYGVQD (reference sequence). TCRdb reanalysed the RT-PCR reads using MiXCR and keeps one entry per CDR3 protein. The sample comprises over 750,000 distinct CDR3 sequences, over 20% of which are singletons, and 9.5% to 13% rests with the top ten. The chain recombines TRBV10-1 with TRBJ2-7; 9 positions agree with TRBD1. The source of this sequence is a man aged 50 or older who received an inactivated influenza vaccine. Sequenced here: PBMCs from blood, sampled 4 to 6 days after vaccination. The chain's CDR3 is CASSEDRGKPKPRAQYF. The DNA for the CDR3 is TGCGCCAGCAGTGAGGACAGGGGGAAACCCAAACCTAGGGCGCAGTACTTC.